A single sample gave rise to the 23 T cell receptor beta chains below, sequenced in a study of patients and donors after allogeneic stem cell transplantation. TCRdb re-called the RT-PCR reads through MiXCR, storing one row per CDR3 protein. The sample lists about 410,000 distinct CDR3 sequences, around 16% occurring once. The specimen sequenced was blood, either unsorted or a sorted T cell fraction (not recorded which). These TCRs come from a human donor who was either an allogeneic HSCT recipient or a stem cell or donor lymphocyte infusion donor (not recorded which). It is not recorded whose cells these are; they may come from a transplant donor.

This clonotype has just a few counts. The V call is TRBV24-1, the J call TRBJ2-7; D is ambiguous. Deletions cut 7 bases from V and 2 bases from J, with 17 bases between. This CDR3 has 15 amino acids. Looked up from germline, CDR1 is KGHDR and CDR2 is SFDVKD. The CDR3 is CATSGSRHHPYEQYF. CDR3 coding DNA: TGTGCCACCAGCGGTAGTAGACACCACCCCTACGAGCAGTACTTC.

This rearrangement joins TRBV12-3 or TRBV12-4 to TRBJ1-2; D not certain. This CDR3 comprises 15 residues. Trimming pared 6 bases from V and 7 bases from J, leaving 21 bases between. DNA of the CDR3: TGTGCCAGCAGCCCACCGTCGACGGCCACCGGTGGCTACACCTTC. This translates into CASSPPSTATGGYTF.

This clonotype has only a few counts. Here the CDR3 reads CAWTQAPEAFF. For the CDR3, the DNA is TGTGCCTGGACACAGGCACCTGAAGCTTTCTTT. The rearrangement uses TRBV30 and TRBJ1-1; TRBD1 is a possible D gene (5 bases). CDR3 length: 11 residues. Trimming cost V 4 bases and J 6 bases, with 9 bases left between them. Germline CDR1 is GTSNPN and CDR2 is SVGIG (reference sequence).

This clonotype came up a few times. The V call is TRBV15, the J call TRBJ2-5; D unresolved. With 5 bases removed from V and 5 bases from J, the gap between germline ends came to 9 bases. The CDR3 is made up of 12 amino acids. CDR1 LNHNV and CDR2 YYDKDF come from the germline V gene (reference sequence). DNA for the CDR3: TGTGCCACCAGCCCCCCCTTTGAGACCCAGTACTTC. Protein product: CATSPPFETQYF.

This clonotype was observed once. The gene calls are TRBV2 and TRBJ1-2, with 9 bases that match TRBD1. The CDR3 contains 14 residues. V was clipped by 7 bases and J by 6 bases; unmatched bases: 9. Per the germline V gene, CDR1 is SNHLY and CDR2 is FYNNEI. The CDR3 protein is CASTRGQGIDGYTF. As DNA, the CDR3 is TGTGCCAGCACCCGGGGACAGGGCATTGATGGCTACACCTTC.

On this clonotype itself: A read error is possible here, since a much larger clone lies one base away. The chain links TRBV9 to TRBJ1-1; 7 bases align to TRBD1. Germline V gene lookup returns CDR1 SGDLS and CDR2 YYNGEE. Trimming at V came to 3 bases and at J to 1 base, leaving 6 bases not matched to a gene. The CDR3 length is 15 residues. CDR3: CASSARQGPNTEAFF. The CDR3 DNA reads as TGTGCCAGCAGCGCCCGACAGGGTCCGAACACTGAAGCTTTCTTT.

This clonotype was observed a few times. V and J are TRBV9 and TRBJ2-2; the match to TRBD2 covers 8 bases. CDR1 and CDR2 from the germline V gene are SGDLS and YYNGEE. Losses at the gene ends were 0 bases for V and 7 bases for J; bases not matched to a gene: 5. The CDR3 covers 15 residues. The CDR3, as DNA: TGTGCCAGCAGCGTAGCGGGACTAGTCGACGGGGAGCTGTTTTTT. As protein: CASSVAGLVDGELFF.

The chain carries TRBV7-6 and TRBJ1-5, with D possibly being TRBD1 (6 bases). Germline V gives CDR1 SGHVS, CDR2 FNYEAQ. The CDR3 has 14 residues. V was clipped by 1 base and J by 5 bases, with 9 bases between them. The CDR3 protein is CASSLGSGDQPQHF. The CDR3 DNA sequence: TGTGCCAGCAGCTTAGGGTCAGGGGATCAGCCCCAGCATTTT.

The genes are TRBV4-2 and TRBJ2-7, with TRBD1 matching 12 bases. Trimming cost V 1 base and J 3 bases; bases outside gene matches: 4. The length of the CDR3 is 16 residues. Germline CDR1 reads LGHNA; CDR2 reads YNFKEQ. The CDR3 nucleotides are TGTGCCAGCAGCCAAGCTGGGACAGGGGGCCTCTACGAGCAGTACTTC. It encodes CASSQAGTGGLYEQYF.

This sequence joins TRBV2 and TRBJ2-5; D is unclear. The V gene's germline CDR1 is SNHLY and CDR2 FYNNEI. The V end lost 8 bases, the J end lost 4 bases, and 14 bases lay between the germline ends. This CDR3 is built from 13 residues. This CDR3 is CASVVEMGETQYF. CDR3 bases: TGTGCCAGCGTAGTGGAAATGGGAGAGACCCAGTACTTC.

The V gene is TRBV10-3, the J gene TRBJ2-7; 12 bases are shared with TRBD1. CDR3 length: 15 residues. Losses at the gene ends were 6 bases for V and 2 bases for J; bases not matched to a gene: 5. The germline gives CDR1 ENHRY, CDR2 SYGVKD. The CDR3 DNA is TGTGCCATCAGGCCCGGGACAGGGGGCCCCTACGAGCAGTACTTC. Encoded protein: CAIRPGTGGPYEQYF.

A few counts support this clonotype. The chain uses TRBV10-3 and TRBJ2-2, with D perhaps TRBD1 (6 bases). The CDR3 extends over 14 amino acids. Germline values: CDR1 ENHRY, CDR2 SYGVKD. V lost 4 bases and J 3 bases, leaving 9 bases between the germline ends. CDR3 sequence (DNA): TGTGCCATCAGTGCCGCAGGGGACACCGGGGAGCTGTTTTTT. As protein: CAISAAGDTGELFF.

The V call is TRBV24-1, the J call TRBJ1-4, with TRBD1 identical over 8 bases. V shed 1 base, J shed 8 bases, and the junction held 14 bases outside the gene matches. Germline CDR1 is KGHDR and CDR2 is SFDVKD. This CDR3 contains 18 residues. CDR3 nucleotide sequence: TGTGCCACCAGTGATTTCCCAGCCGGGACAGGAGAAAACGAAAAACTGTTTTTT. It translates to CATSDFPAGTGENEKLFF.

This clonotype occurred a few times. At one boundary the junction diverges from the germline segment, which might be a read error. The V call is TRBV2, the J call TRBJ2-2; 7 bases line up with TRBD1. This CDR3 spans 15 amino acids. The germline gives CDR1 SNHLY, CDR2 FYNNEI. The CDR3 bases are TGTGCCAGCATCGTCGACAGGGCCTACACCGGGGAGCTGGTTTTT. Translation: CASIVDRAYTGELVF.

This clonotype has more than one count but fewer than ten. V usage is TRBV2 and J usage is TRBJ1-4, with 7 bases that match TRBD1. The V gene's germline CDR1 is SNHLY and CDR2 FYNNEI. J gave up 5 bases and V 4 bases, and 4 bases lay outside the gene matches. The CDR3 runs to 14 residues. In DNA, the CDR3 is TGTGCCAGCAGTGTGGGACAGAGAAATGAAAAACTGTTTTTT. Encoded protein: CASSVGQRNEKLFF. Based on the CDR3 plus reference TRBV2 and TRBJ1-4, the full variable domain is EPEVTQTPSHQVTQMGQEVILRCVPISNHLYFYWYRQILGQKVEFLVSFYNNEISEKSEIFDDQFSVERPDGSNFTLKIRSTKLEDSAMYFCASSVGQRNEKLFFGSGTQLSVL.

This clonotype was recorded a few times. The chain recombines TRBV7-9 with TRBJ2-3, with D uncertain. Trimming stripped 3 bases from V and 6 bases from J, with 7 bases between. Germline CDR1 is SEHNR and CDR2 is FQNEAQ (reference sequence). The CDR3 spans 12 residues. The CDR3 reads CASSFPVDTQYF. The CDR3 DNA reads as TGTGCCAGCAGCTTTCCGGTGGATACGCAGTATTTT.

The chain combines TRBV12-3 or TRBV12-4 with TRBJ2-2; tentatively, D is TRBD1 or TRBD2 (6 bases each). The CDR3 is 15 residues long. Trimming cost V 5 bases and J 4 bases, with 14 bases left between them. This CDR3 is CASSRGEKTTGELFF. For the CDR3, the DNA is TGTGCCAGCAGTAGGGGGGAAAAGACCACCGGGGAGCTGTTTTTT.

This clonotype was detected many times. The gene calls are TRBV2 and TRBJ1-5, with D possibly being TRBD1 (6 bases). CDR1 SNHLY and CDR2 FYNNEI come from the germline V gene. V shed 2 bases and J shed 1 base, with 21 bases lying between them. The CDR3 extends over 19 amino acids. DNA for the CDR3: TGTGCCAGCAGTGAAAGGGGCGGCAGGGGATGGGGAAGCAATCAGCCCCAGCATTTT. It translates to CASSERGGRGWGSNQPQHF.

This clonotype was observed a few times. The rearrangement joins TRBV18 to TRBJ1-1; D not resolved. The CDR3 is 13 residues long. Germline values: CDR1 KGHSH, CDR2 LQKENI. V was clipped by 3 bases and J by 4 bases, with 9 bases between them. The CDR3 DNA follows: TGTGCCAGCTCACCTGACATGGGCACTGAAGCTTTCTTT. The encoded protein is CASSPDMGTEAFF.

This clonotype was observed many times. An end of the junction does not agree with germline; a read error may underlie this. The chain has TRBV5-1 and TRBJ2-3, with D unresolved. From germline, CDR1 is SGHRS and CDR2 YFSETQ. The CDR3 has 13 residues. The CDR3 DNA reads TGTGCCAGCAGCTTAGGCACCACAGATACGCAGTATTTT. It encodes CASSLGTTDTQYF.

This clonotype was observed a handful of times. The chain is built from TRBV20-1 and TRBJ2-5; the D gene could be TRBD1 or TRBD2 (5 bases each). V was trimmed by 5 bases and J by 4 bases, leaving 11 bases between them. CDR3 size: 12 residues. Looked up from germline, CDR1 is DFQATT and CDR2 is SNEGSKA (reference sequence). Here the CDR3 reads CSAGSGGETQYF. In nucleotides, the CDR3 is TGCAGTGCTGGGTCTGGGGGAGAGACCCAGTACTTC.

V usage is TRBV7-9 and J usage is TRBJ2-7, with 8 nucleotides matching TRBD1. The junction had 9 bases not matched to a gene; V was cut back by 5 bases and J by 0 bases. This CDR3 is built from 16 residues. The germline CDR1 and CDR2 sequences are SEHNR and FQNEAQ (reference sequence). The DNA of the CDR3 is TGTGCCAGCAGCCGATACCGGGACAGGAGCTCCTACGAGCAGTACTTC. It codes for CASSRYRDRSSYEQYF.

This clonotype was observed once. A read error may explain this, as a much larger clone is one base away. This chain connects TRBV5-5 to TRBJ1-1; D ambiguous. From germline, CDR1 is SGHKS and CDR2 YYEKEE (reference sequence). The CDR3 is made up of 12 amino acids. The CDR3 sequence is CASSLQYTEAIF. CDR3 bases: TGTGCCAGCAGCTTACAGTACACTGAAGCTATCTTT.